This T cell receptor beta chain comes out of a study of beta chain features in type 1 diabetes. General study results and limits: Insertions were fewer and deletions more numerous at VDJ junctions in type 1 diabetes patients.

Sequenced material consisted of expressed TCRB transcripts (all of the isolated RNA was reverse transcribed). Some 3.6 million reads was the average for naive, central memory and regulatory T cell samples. This table comes from immunoSEQ multiplex PCR, and its TCRdb copy is limited to in-frame clones, with some not included. The sample records 200,000 to 250,000 clones, roughly a tenth being singletons. The CDR3 is made up of 13 amino acids. With 4 bases removed from V and 2 bases from J, the gap between germline ends came to 9 bases. Germline V CDR1 and CDR2: SEHNR, FQNEAQ (reference sequence). About this clone: Its cognate antigen is unknown.

The rearrangement joins TRBV7-9 to TRBJ2-7, with D unclear. Specimen: central memory CD4+ T cells from blood. This clonotype was obtained from a man aged 18 to 30 in good health. The CDR3: CASSSPATYEQYF. CDR3 DNA: TGTGCCAGCAGCTCCCCCGCCACCTACGAGCAGTACTTC. Together with reference TRBV7-9 and TRBJ2-7, the CDR3 gives the full variable domain: DTGVSQNPRHKITKRGQNVTFRCDPISEHNRLYWYRQTLGQGPEFLTYFQNEAQLEKSRLLSDRFSAERPKGSFSTLEIQRTEQGDSAMYLCASSSPATYEQYFGPGTRLTVT.